Each of the 4 T cell receptor beta chains below was sequenced from the same sample in a study of Tregs in tolerant kidney transplant recipients. Sequencing was performed with immunoSEQ multiplex PCR; in TCRdb, only in-frame clones are kept and a portion is missing. This table has fewer than 80,000 clones, under 98% appearing once. The starting material was Tregs from blood, obtained before the transplant. These receptors were taken from a human donor who received a combined kidney and bone marrow transplant.

The chain is built from TRBV27 and TRBJ2-7, with D unclear. V lost 0 bases and J lost 1, with 13 bases in between. Germline CDR1 MNHEY, CDR2 SMNVEV (reference sequence). CDR3 size: 16 residues. The CDR3 sequence: CASSLSLTRSSYEQYF. CDR3 DNA sequence: TGTGCCAGCAGTTTATCATTAACGCGGAGTTCCTACGAGCAGTACTTC.

V is TRBV7-2 and J is TRBJ2-2; 9 bases fit TRBD2. The CDR3 runs 16 residues. V gave up 5 bases and J gave up 6 bases; unmatched junction bases: 10. The germline V gene encodes CDR1 SGHTA and CDR2 FQGNSA. Here the CDR3 reads CASSEWGGGAPGELFF. CDR3 sequence (DNA): TGTGCCAGCAGCGAATGGGGCGGGGGGGCCCCCGGGGAGCTGTTTTTT.

The chain combines TRBV4-3 with TRBJ2-7; TRBD1 aligns across 10 bases. The CDR3 extends over 15 amino acids. V was clipped by 1 base and J by 0 bases; unmatched bases: 0. The V gene's germline CDR1 is LGHNA and CDR2 YSLEER. As DNA, the CDR3 is TGCGCCAGCAGCCAAGGGACAGGGGGCTCCTACGAGCAGTACTTC. Its protein is CASSQGTGGSYEQYF.

In DNA, the CDR3 is TGTGCCAGCAGCCAACGACTAGCGGGAGGAGGTTATGTTGATACGCAGTATTTT. Its translation is CASSQRLAGGGYVDTQYF. The chain uses TRBV14 and TRBJ2-3; 13 bases map to TRBD2. The V and J ends lost 2 bases and 6 bases, in that order; junction bases with no gene match: 11. The CDR3 runs 18 residues. CDR1 SGHDN and CDR2 FVKESK come from the germline V gene. Using reference TRBV14 and TRBJ2-3 for the parts outside the CDR3, the full variable domain is EAGVTQFPSHSVIEKGQTVTLRCDPISGHDNLYWYRRVMGKEIKFLLHFVKESKQDESGMPNNRFLAERTGGTYSTLKVQPAELEDSGVYFCASSQRLAGGGYVDTQYFGPGTRLTVL.